The present entry profiles one T cell receptor (beta chain) with its context. The antigen is not known. This record comes from a study of CD8 T cells in Susac syndrome. Study-level background: Patients with Susac syndrome were, at the time of blood collection, therapy-naive, maintained on corticosteroids, or maintained on intravenous immunoglobulin alone.

Random hexamers were used to reverse transcribe the RNA input (about 0.5 to 1 ug). Coverage of TCR beta CDR3 amplification by immunoSEQ multiplex PCR extended to 54 Vbeta and 13 Jbeta. One entry per CDR3 protein, called by TCRdb with MiXCR from the immunoSEQ multiplex PCR reads. The sample includes over 150,000 distinct CDR3 sequences, approximately 95% of them seen just once. Study-wide results and limits: Where Susac syndrome CD4+ T cell repertoires were concerned, no clonal expansion was evident.

From blood CD8+ and CD4+ T cells, the TCR beta chain was sequenced. The clonotype was recovered from a human donor with Susac syndrome. Sequencing used CD4+ T cells from PBMCs.

The CDR3 sequence: CASSAFQETQYF. In nucleotides, the CDR3 is TGCGCCAGCTCGGCTTTCCAAGAGACCCAGTACTTC. The gene calls are TRBV5-1 and TRBJ2-5; no reliable D call. The V gene's germline CDR1 is SGHRS and CDR2 YFSETQ. Trimming took off 7 bases at V and 1 base at J, with 8 bases between the two ends. This CDR3 comprises 12 residues.